This TCR beta chain was observed in a study of type 1 regulatory T cells (dated by TCRdb to the early 2020s). Study-level background: An in vitro protocol by which a Tr1-enriched, alloantigen-specific CD4 T cell product named T-allo10 was generated was characterized in the study. T-allo10 was under clinical evaluation in patients with hematological malignancies receiving allogeneic hematopoietic stem cell transplantation.

CDR1 and CDR2 are read off the germline V gene as SGHRS and YFSETQ. Trimming removed 4 bases from V and 4 bases from J; the gene matches leave 6 bases unexplained. The CDR3, cysteine through phenylalanine, is 14 amino acids long. Only the CDR3 part of the read is kept: 42 bases, read in frame from the first base. Sequencing instrument: Illumina MiSeq. TCRdb took the public reads, trimmed them with fastp at Q25, ran MiXCR for clone calling and kept in-frame beta chains. Every entry covers one CDR3 protein and lists the most common genes and DNA from its rows. The sample table lists under 30,000 distinct CDR3 sequences, less than 60% of them with a count of one. Jointly, the top ten make up more than 4% of the sample. Regarding this clonotype: Its antigen remains undetermined. No base quality values were provided; no much bigger clone lies one nucleotide off.

The material sequenced was cultured T cells, either the whole culture or a sorted T cell fraction (not recorded which). The chain employs TRBV5-1 and TRBJ2-3, with 7 bases aligning to TRBD2. The TCR sequence derives from a human donor in good health. The nucleotide sequence is TGCGCCAGCAGCGCGGGGGAAGGCTCAGATACGCAGTATTTT. The resulting protein is CASSAGEGSDTQYF.